This T cell receptor beta chain originates from a study of beta chain features in type 1 diabetes. In germline, CDR1 is LNHDA, CDR2 SQIVND (reference sequence). V was pared by 4 bases and J by 2 bases, with 1 base of the junction left unmatched. The CDR3 covers 13 residues. Expressed TCRB transcripts got sequenced, as all isolated RNA was reverse transcribed. Some clones are missing from TCRdb's copy, which holds only in-frame ones; the method was immunoSEQ multiplex PCR. The table records some 900,000 clones, roughly 17% of them present only once. The receptor was isolated from a woman aged 18-29 years in good health. V gene TRBV19 combines with J gene TRBJ2-7, with TRBD1 matching 8 bases. Sequenced: naive CD4+ T cells from blood. In DNA, the CDR3 is TGTGCCAGTAGTAAGGGACAGGCCTACGAGCAGTACTTC. Translated, it gives CASSKGQAYEQYF. Complete variable domain (other parts from reference TRBV19 and TRBJ2-7): DGGITQSPKYLFRKEGQNVTLSCEQNLNHDAMYWYRQDPGQGLRLIYYSQIVNDFQKGDIAEGYSVSREKKESFPLTVTSAQKNPTAFYLCASSKGQAYEQYFGPGTRLTVT.